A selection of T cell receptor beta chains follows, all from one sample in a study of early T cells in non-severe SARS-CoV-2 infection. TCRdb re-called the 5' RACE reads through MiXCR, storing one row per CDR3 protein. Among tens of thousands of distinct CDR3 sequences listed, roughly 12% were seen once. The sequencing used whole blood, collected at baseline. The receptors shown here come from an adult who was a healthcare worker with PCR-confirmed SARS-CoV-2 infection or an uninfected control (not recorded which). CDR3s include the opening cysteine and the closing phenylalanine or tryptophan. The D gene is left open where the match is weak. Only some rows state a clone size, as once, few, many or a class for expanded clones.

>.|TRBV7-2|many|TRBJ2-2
TGTGCCAGCAGCCAGAACAACCCCGCGAACACCGGGGAGCTGTTTTTT
CASSQNNPANTGELFF
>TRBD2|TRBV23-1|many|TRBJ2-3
TGCGCCAGCAGTCACTACACTAGCGGGGGCCGTGCTAGCACAGATACGCAGTATTTT
CASSHYTSGGRASTDTQYF
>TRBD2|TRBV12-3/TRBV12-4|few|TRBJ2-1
TGTGCCAGCAGTTCCCGGGGGGGAGAAACCAATGAGCAGTTCTTC
CASSSRGGETNEQFF
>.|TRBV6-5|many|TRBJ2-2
TGTGCCAGCAGTCCTATTCCAGCGAACACCGGGGAGCTGTTTTTT
CASSPIPANTGELFF
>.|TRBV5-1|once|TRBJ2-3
TGCGCCAGCAACCCGTCGGCGACTTCCAGCACAGATACGCAGTATTTT
CASNPSATSSTDTQYF
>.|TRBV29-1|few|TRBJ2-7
TGCAGCGTTGCTGGACTAACCTACGAGCAGTACTTC
CSVAGLTYEQYF
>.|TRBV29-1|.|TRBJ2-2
TGCAGCGTTGGCCACACCGGGGAGCTGTTTTTT
CSVGHTGELFF
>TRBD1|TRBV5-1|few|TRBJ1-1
TGCGCCAGCAGCTTGGCTGGACAGGGGGCGAGTACTGAAGCTTTCTTT
CASSLAGQGASTEAFF
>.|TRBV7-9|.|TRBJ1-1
TGTGCCAGCAGCTCCGGTCTTTTGGACACTGAAGCTTTCTTT
CASSSGLLDTEAFF
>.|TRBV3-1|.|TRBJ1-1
TGTGCCAGCAGCCGGGGAGGCAGCCAGAACACTGAAGCTTTCTTT
CASSRGGSQNTEAFF
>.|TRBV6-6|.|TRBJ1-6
TGTGCCAGCAGTTACAGGGTGAGGGATTCACCCCTCCACTTT
CASSYRVRDSPLHF
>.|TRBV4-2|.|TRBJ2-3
TGTGCCAGCAGCCAAGTGTCTGGTACAGATACGCAGTATTTT
CASSQVSGTDTQYF
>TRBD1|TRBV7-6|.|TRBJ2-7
TGTGCCAGCAGCTTAGTCCCTAGTACTGGACAGGAGAGCTACGAGCAGTACTTC
CASSLVPSTGQESYEQYF
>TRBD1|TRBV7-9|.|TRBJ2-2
TGTGCCAGCAGCCCAACAGGGGGCGACACCGGGGAGCTGTTTTTT
CASSPTGGDTGELFF
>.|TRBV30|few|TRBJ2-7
TGTGCCTGGAGGATGAACAGGGCCTCGGGGTACGAGCAGTACTTC
CAWRMNRASGYEQYF
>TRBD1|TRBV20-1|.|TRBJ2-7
TGCAGTGCTAGAGGTGACAGGGGGCCCTACGAGCAGTACTTC
CSARGDRGPYEQYF
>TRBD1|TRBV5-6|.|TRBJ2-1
TGTGCCAGCAGCCCACAGGGGGCGCGGAATGAGCAGTTCTTC
CASSPQGARNEQFF
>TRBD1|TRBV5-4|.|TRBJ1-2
TGTGCCAGCAGCCGGACAGGGGGCTATGGCTACACCTTC
CASSRTGGYGYTF
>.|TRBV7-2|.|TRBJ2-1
TGTGCCAGCAGCTTAGTTCGCAGTAACAATGAGCAGTTCTTC
CASSLVRSNNEQFF
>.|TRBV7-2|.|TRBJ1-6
TGTGCCAGCAGCTGGGATTCACCCCTCCACTTT
CASSWDSPLHF
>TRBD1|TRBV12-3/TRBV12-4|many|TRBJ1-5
TGTGCCAGCAGTATGGACAGGGCCGCCGGGTACCAGCCCCAGCATTTT
CASSMDRAAGYQPQHF
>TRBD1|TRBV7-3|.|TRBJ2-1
TGTGCCAGCAGCCGAGACAGGGACAATGAGCAGTTCTTC
CASSRDRDNEQFF
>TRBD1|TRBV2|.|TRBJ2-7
TGTGCCAGCAGCCTCGACAGGGGGCCCACCTACGAGCAGTACTTC
CASSLDRGPTYEQYF
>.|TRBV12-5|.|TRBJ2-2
TGTGCTAGTGGTAAAGGACTGGAGAACACCGGGGAGCTGTTTTTT
CASGKGLENTGELFF
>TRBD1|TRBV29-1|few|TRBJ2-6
TGCAGCGTCTGGGACAGGTGGGCCAACGTCCTGACTTTC
CSVWDRWANVLTF
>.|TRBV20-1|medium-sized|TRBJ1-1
TGCAGTGCTAGACGCCCAGGCGGGACTGAAGCTTTCTTT
CSARRPGGTEAFF
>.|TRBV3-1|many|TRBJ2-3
TGTGCCAGCAGCCTAAAGGACCCCACCCTCACACATACGCAGTATTTT
CASSLKDPTLTHTQYF
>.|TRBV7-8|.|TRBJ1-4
TGTGCCAGCAGCTTAGCGCGGTTAGGGGGGAATGAAAAACTGTTTTTT
CASSLARLGGNEKLFF
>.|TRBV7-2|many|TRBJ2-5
TGTGCCAGCAGCTTGAGAGGGGGGGCCTTAGAGACCCAGTACTTC
CASSLRGGALETQYF
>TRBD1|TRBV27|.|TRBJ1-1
TGTGCCAGCAGGAGCAGACAGGGGATTGATCAAGACGCTTTCTTT
CASRSRQGIDQDAFF
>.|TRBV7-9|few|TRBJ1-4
TGTGCCAGCAGCCCTCCTGACCGCCTCGAAGGACTGTTTTTT
CASSPPDRLEGLFF
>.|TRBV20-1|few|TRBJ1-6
TGCAGTGCTAGAGAGTCAGGTCCCGCTAATTCACCCCTCCACTTT
CSARESGPANSPLHF
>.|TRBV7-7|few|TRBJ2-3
TGTGCTAGCAGCTTGAATTTAGGGGCAGATACGCAGTATTTT
CASSLNLGADTQYF
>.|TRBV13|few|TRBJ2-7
TGTGCCAGCAGCTTGCGGGGACACACTTACGAGCAGTACTTC
CASSLRGHTYEQYF
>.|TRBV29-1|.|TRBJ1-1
TGCAGCGTTGACACGGGGAGCACTGAAGCTTTCTTT
CSVDTGSTEAFF
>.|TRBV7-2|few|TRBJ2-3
TGTGCCAGCAGCACCCAAGGGGGGACGAGCACAGATACGCAGTATTTT
CASSTQGGTSTDTQYF
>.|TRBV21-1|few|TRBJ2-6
TGTGCCAGCAGCAAAGAGCGGACGTTAAGCTCTGGGGCCAACGTCCTGACTTTC
CASSKERTLSSGANVLTF
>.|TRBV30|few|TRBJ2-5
TGTGCCTGGAGTGTGATTTGGGGCCAAGAGACCCAGTACTTC
CAWSVIWGQETQYF
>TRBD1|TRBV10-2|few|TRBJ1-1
TGCGCCAGCAGCCTCGGACAGGTCAAGATGCCTTTTGAAGCTTTCTTT
CASSLGQVKMPFEAFF
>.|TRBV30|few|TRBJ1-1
TGTGCCTGGAGTGTCGTCAGGGGTACTGAAGCTTTCTTT
CAWSVVRGTEAFF
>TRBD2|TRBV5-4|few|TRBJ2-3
TGTGCCAGCAGTTTCCTCCTAGCGGGAGGGCGATTAGATACGCAGTATTTT
CASSFLLAGGRLDTQYF
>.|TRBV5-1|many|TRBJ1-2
TGCGCCAGCAGCGCCGCCGGAACTAACTATGGCTACACCTTC
CASSAAGTNYGYTF
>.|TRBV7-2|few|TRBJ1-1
TGTGCCAGCAGCTTTGGACGGTCGAACACTGAAGCTTTCTTT
CASSFGRSNTEAFF
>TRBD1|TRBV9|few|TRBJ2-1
TGTGCCAGCAACCACCATTCCGGGACAGTGTCCTACAATGAGCAGTTCTTC
CASNHHSGTVSYNEQFF
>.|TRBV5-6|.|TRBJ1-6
TGTGCCAGCAGCTTGAGGGGAGCCTCCTATAATTCACCCCTCCACTTT
CASSLRGASYNSPLHF